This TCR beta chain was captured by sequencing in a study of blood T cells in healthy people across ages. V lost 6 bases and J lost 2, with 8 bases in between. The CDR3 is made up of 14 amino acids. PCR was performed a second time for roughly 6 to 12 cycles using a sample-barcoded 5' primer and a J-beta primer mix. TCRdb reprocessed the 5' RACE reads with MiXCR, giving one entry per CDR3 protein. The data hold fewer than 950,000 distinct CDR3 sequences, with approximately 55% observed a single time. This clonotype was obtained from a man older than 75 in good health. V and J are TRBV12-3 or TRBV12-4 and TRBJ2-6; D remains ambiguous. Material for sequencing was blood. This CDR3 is CASRARAGANVLTF. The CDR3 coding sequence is TGTGCCAGCAGAGCTAGAGCTGGGGCCAACGTCCTGACTTTC.